The 11 T cell receptor beta chains presented below share a single source sample, sequenced in a study of PD-1 blockade in mismatch repair-deficient tumors. Sequencing was performed with immunoSEQ multiplex PCR; in TCRdb, only in-frame clones are kept and a portion is missing. The data show tens of thousands of clones, 80% seen once. The source material was PBMCs, sampled roughly 6 weeks after starting pembrolizumab. These receptors came from an adult with mismatch repair-deficient cancer.

By frequency in the sample, this clone is medium-sized (0.01 to 0.1%). The CDR3 DNA reads as TGTGCCAGCAGTGGGGGAACTAGCCAAACCCAGTACTTC. Protein product: CASSGGTSQTQYF. This chain uses TRBV2 with TRBJ2-5, with D maybe TRBD2 (6 bases). Per germline, CDR1 SNHLY and CDR2 FYNNEI. The CDR3 runs 13 residues. V was trimmed by 4 bases and J by 8 bases, leaving 14 bases between them.

This chain connects TRBV7-3 to TRBJ2-5; possibly TRBD1 for D (5 bases). The CDR3 contains 13 residues. V lost 1 base and J lost 11, with 14 bases in between. The germline CDR1 and CDR2 sequences are SGHTA and FQGTGA. The CDR3 DNA is TGTGCCAGCAGCTTAAGGCAGGGCGGAGAGCAGTACTTC. Amino acid sequence: CASSLRQGGEQYF.

The V gene is TRBV7-2, the J gene TRBJ1-2, with D uncertain. The germline V gene encodes CDR1 SGHTA and CDR2 FQGNSA. The CDR3 covers 17 residues. Trimming cost V 2 bases and J 0 bases, with 16 bases left between them. CDR3 coding DNA: TGTGCCAGCAGCTTAAGCGTCGTGTCCTTACCTAACTATGGCTACACCTTC. Its translation: CASSLSVVSLPNYGYTF.

This clone showed up just a few times. The V and J genes are TRBV29-1 and TRBJ2-7; no clear D gene. The CDR3 consists of 12 residues. Trimming shortened V by 3 bases and J by 3 bases, and 9 bases separated the two germline ends. The germline gives CDR1 SQVTM, CDR2 ANQGSEA. The CDR3 DNA reads TGCAGCGTTGAGGGTCACAGCTACGAGCAGTACTTC. As protein: CSVEGHSYEQYF.

The genes are TRBV14 and TRBJ1-4; D uncertain. Germline V gene data show CDR1 as SGHDN and CDR2 as FVKESK. V lost 2 bases, J lost 7 bases, and 17 bases lay in between. The CDR3 contains 16 residues. The CDR3 nucleotides are TGTGCCAGCAGCCAAAGGTCTAAGGGCGCGGGTGAAAAACTGTTTTTT. Translation gives CASSQRSKGAGEKLFF.

In this sample, this clone turned up a few times. This chain joins TRBV5-4 and TRBJ2-7; 14 nucleotides align to TRBD2. The CDR3 has 15 residues. The ends lost 4 bases at V and 7 bases at J; junction bases unmatched: 7. CDR1 is SGHNT, CDR2 YYREEE, per germline (reference sequence). In DNA, the CDR3 is TGTGCCAGCAGCCGTGGGACTAGCGGGAGAGAAGAGCAGTACTTC. It specifies CASSRGTSGREEQYF.

This sequence joins TRBV10-3 and TRBJ2-6; 11 nucleotides match TRBD2. The V gene's germline CDR1 is ENHRY and CDR2 SYGVKD. The J segment lost 2 bases and the V segment lost 7 bases, leaving 1 base of the junction unmatched. The CDR3 spans 15 residues. CDR3 region: CAINSGRAGANVLTF. CDR3 coding DNA: TGTGCCATCAATAGCGGGAGGGCTGGGGCCAACGTCCTGACTTTC.

The chain combines TRBV28 with TRBJ2-1; D might be TRBD2 (6 bases). In germline, CDR1 is MDHEN, CDR2 SYDVKM. Trimming pared 4 bases from V and 1 base from J, leaving 11 bases between. The CDR3 consists of 15 residues. In DNA, the CDR3 is TGTGCCAGCAGTTCTTATAGCGGATCCTACAATGAGCAGTTCTTC. Its translation: CASSSYSGSYNEQFF.

CDR3 in DNA: TGTGCCAGTAGTATTTACGGACTAGCGGGAATAGAGACCCAGTACTTC. Amino acid sequence: CASSIYGLAGIETQYF. This chain links TRBV19 with TRBJ2-5; TRBD2 matches 12 bases. Losses at the gene ends were 3 bases for V and 4 bases for J; bases not matched to a gene: 6. CDR3 length equals 16 residues. The germline V gene encodes CDR1 LNHDA and CDR2 SQIVND (reference sequence).

V is TRBV5-1 and J is TRBJ1-5; D not certain. Deletions cut 0 bases from V and 2 bases from J, with 6 bases between. The V gene's germline CDR1 is SGHRS and CDR2 YFSETQ. The CDR3 has 14 amino acids. The CDR3 coding sequence is TGCGCCAGCAGCTTGGAAGGAGGCAATCAGCCCCAGCATTTT. Translated: CASSLEGGNQPQHF.

A note on this clone: This CDR3 fails to terminate in the conserved phenylalanine or tryptophan, so it likely reflects a read error. The rearrangement joins TRBV5-4 to TRBJ1-1; TRBD1 is a possible D gene (6 bases). The CDR3 consists of 14 residues. Germline-derived CDR1 and CDR2 are SGHNT and YYREEE (reference sequence). V dropped 4 bases and J dropped 4 bases, with 14 bases sitting between them. The CDR3 sequence is CASSVLRGGTEAFL. The DNA for the CDR3 is TGTGCCAGCAGCGTGCTCCGAGGGGGCACTGAAGCTTTCCTT.